The next 7 T cell receptor beta chains were all read from a single sample in a study of blood T cells in healthy people across ages (dated by TCRdb to the mid-2010s). The library was generated by 5' RACE. The sequencing machine was an Illumina HiSeq 2500. A second roughly 7 to 11 cycle PCR used a sample-barcoded 5' primer and a J-beta primer mix. Starting from the raw public reads, TCRdb applied fastp trimming at Q25, assembled clones with MiXCR and retained in-frame beta chains. Merged by CDR3 protein, the rows form single entries marked with the most common genes and DNA. The sample data list some 1 million distinct CDR3 sequences, and around 45% of these were observed just once. The ten largest clones represent approximately 17% of the sample. Sequencing was done on a sample of blood. The receptors come from a woman aged 55-69 years in good health.

Turning to this clonotype: At one of its ends the junction is not consistent with the germline gene, which may arise from a read error. V is TRBV28 and J is TRBJ2-1, with 8 bases identical to TRBD2. The CDR3 contains 17 residues. Looked up from germline, CDR1 is MDHEN and CDR2 is SYDVKM. The CDR3 spells CASGLTGGPGGLDEQFF. In DNA form, the CDR3 reads TGTGCCAGCGGTTTAACGGGAGGGCCGGGGGGACTCGATGAGCAGTTCTTC.

J is TRBJ2-1 and V is TRBV3-1, with D perhaps TRBD1 or TRBD2 (6 bases each). With 2 bases removed from V and 12 bases from J, the gap between germline ends came to 14 bases. This CDR3 is 13 amino acids long. Germline CDR1 and CDR2: LGHDT and YNNKEL (reference sequence). The CDR3 coding sequence is TGTGCCAGCAGCCAAAGGGGGGAGGTTTGGCAGTTCTTC. Amino acids: CASSQRGEVWQFF.

V and J are TRBV7-9 and TRBJ1-6; maybe TRBD1 (5 bases). CDR1 and CDR2 from the germline V gene are SEHNR and FQNEAQ (reference sequence). Trimming cost V 6 bases and J 11 bases, with 11 bases left between them. The length of the CDR3 is 12 residues. CDR3: CASSPGQAPLHF. Written as DNA, the CDR3 is TGTGCCAGCAGTCCCGGACAAGCACCCCTCCACTTT.

The chain recombines TRBV18 with TRBJ2-3; D remains unclear. With 4 bases removed from V and 2 bases from J, the gap between germline ends came to 10 bases. The CDR3 covers 14 residues. Per the germline V gene, CDR1 is KGHSH and CDR2 is LQKENI. CDR3 loop: CASSRRAVTDTQYF. The DNA of the CDR3 is TGTGCCAGCTCACGAAGGGCAGTCACAGATACGCAGTATTTT.

The rearrangement uses TRBV10-3 and TRBJ2-7, with a weak D call TRBD1 (6 bases). V lost 7 bases and J 4 bases, leaving 17 bases between the germline ends. This CDR3 has 14 amino acids. Germline CDR1 reads ENHRY; CDR2 reads SYGVKD. This chain's CDR3 is CAIKDPSDRYEQYF. As DNA, the CDR3 is TGTGCCATCAAAGACCCCTCTGACAGGTACGAGCAGTACTTC.

The V gene is TRBV10-1, the J gene TRBJ2-1; D is possibly TRBD1 or TRBD2 (5 bases each). The CDR3 runs 13 residues. CDR1 and CDR2 from the germline V gene are WNHNN and SYGVQD (reference sequence). V dropped 10 bases and J dropped 9 bases, with 19 bases sitting between them. CDR3 nucleotide sequence: TGCGCCACTGCTGAGGGGAATTGGGGTGAGCAGTTCTTC. It specifies CATAEGNWGEQFF.

This chain uses TRBV27 with TRBJ2-7; 9 nucleotides align to TRBD2. After removal of 7 bases from V and 4 bases from J, the junction contained 8 bases not matched to a gene. This CDR3 region has 14 residues. Germline V lookup: CDR1 MNHEY, CDR2 SMNVEV (reference sequence). The CDR3 here is CASKRRLAEYEQYF. DNA of the CDR3: TGTGCCAGCAAAAGGCGACTAGCGGAGTACGAGCAGTACTTC.